This T cell receptor (beta chain) emerged from a study of human T cells and chemical hapten exposure. Study as a whole: Yields of TCR per sample differed, chiefly owing to small differences in pooled library volume. Study-level findings and limits: TCRs exceeding 1 in 1000 frequency stayed unchanged with DPC sensitization.

This clonotype was recorded at least ten times. Antigen specificity is unknown. CDR1 and CDR2 (germline): DFQATT, SNEGSKA (reference sequence). The CDR3 sequence is 15 residues long. The V gene lost 0 bases and the J gene lost 6 bases, with 15 bases spanning the gap. Stated time point: healthy volunteer bleed at 6 weeks. Sequencing started from total RNA isolated from unfractionated whole blood. Each cDNA molecule in the library carried unique molecular identifiers. Authors' data handling: A per-sample median of about 94,000 TCRs was observed, with counts ranging from roughly 20,000 to 690,600. MiXCR was run by TCRdb on the RACE reads, yielding one entry per CDR3 protein. What appears here as the V and J calls and clone size reflects TCRdb's work, not the paper's. Among about 34,000 distinct CDR3 sequences listed, 5.5% were seen once.

The chain joins TRBV20-1 to TRBJ1-5, with D possibly being TRBD1 (6 bases). The sequence came from a human donor in good health. Some clones in this sample may be carry-over from other donors' samples. Input material: whole blood. CDR3 DNA sequence: TGCAGTGCTAGAGATGGGGGCGGGACATCTCAGCCCCAGCATTTT. This translates into CSARDGGGTSQPQHF.